This record covers a single TCR beta chain. No antigen is known for it. The record originates from a study of cytomegalovirus exposure and HLA in healthy donors. Study observations and caveats: Analyzed later, association rates of TCRs varied across HLA loci, with DRB1 most and HLA-C fewest. Later analysis demonstrated an association between a missense DCLRE1C variant and TCR beta V- and J-gene trimming. By a later analysis, the bulk of CMV-associated TCR beta chains appeared HLA-restricted. After further analysis at a later stage, 15,000 to 20,000 TCR beta sequences were associated with HLA alleles at 0.05 false discovery rate.

Trimming removed 0 bases at V and 2 bases at J, with 16 bases between. CDR1 and CDR2 from the germline V gene are MGHRA and YSYEKL. The CDR3 sequence is 17 residues long. The PCR had 60 Vbeta and 13 Jbeta primers. Using immunoSEQ multiplex PCR, the repertoire was profiled, and TCRdb retains in-frame clones only, with some absent. The table records 100,000 to 150,000 clones, about two thirds of them present only once. The sequenced material came from PBMCs. The chain recombines TRBV4-1 with TRBJ1-2; D not certain. This sequence was found in a man aged 25 to 40 in good health and CMV-seronegative. The CDR3: CASSQDQWAENNYGYTF. CDR3 DNA sequence: TGCGCCAGCAGCCAAGATCAATGGGCAGAGAACAACTATGGCTACACCTTC.